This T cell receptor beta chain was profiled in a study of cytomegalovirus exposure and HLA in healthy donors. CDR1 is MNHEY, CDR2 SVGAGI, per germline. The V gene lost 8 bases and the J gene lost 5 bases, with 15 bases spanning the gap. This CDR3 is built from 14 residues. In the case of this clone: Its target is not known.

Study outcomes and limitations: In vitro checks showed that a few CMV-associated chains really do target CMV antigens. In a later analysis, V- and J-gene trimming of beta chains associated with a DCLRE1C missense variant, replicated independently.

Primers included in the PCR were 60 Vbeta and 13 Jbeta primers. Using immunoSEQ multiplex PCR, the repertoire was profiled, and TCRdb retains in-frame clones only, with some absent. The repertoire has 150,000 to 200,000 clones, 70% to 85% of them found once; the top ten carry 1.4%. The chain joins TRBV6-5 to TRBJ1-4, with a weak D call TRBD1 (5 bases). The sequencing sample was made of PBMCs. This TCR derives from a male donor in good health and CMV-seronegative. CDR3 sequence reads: CASSTQEGNEKLFF. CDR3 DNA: TGTGCCAGCTCCACACAGGAGGGAAATGAAAAACTGTTTTTT.